The 28 T cell receptor beta chains listed next were all sequenced from one sample in a study of cytomegalovirus exposure and HLA in healthy donors. A multiplex PCR was run with 60 Vbeta primers and 13 Jbeta primers. TCRdb keeps only in-frame clones here, not all; method: immunoSEQ multiplex PCR. The sample consists of around 110,000 clones, around 70% of them appearing once. The sequenced sample consisted of PBMCs. These receptors came from a man aged 30 to 45 in good health and CMV-seropositive.

The sample holds a few counts of this clone. The chain is built from TRBV30 and TRBJ2-5; 9 bases map to TRBD1. The CDR3 loop spans 15 amino acids. J gave up 5 bases and V 1 base, and 8 bases lay outside the gene matches. Germline CDR1 reads GTSNPN; CDR2 reads SVGIG (reference sequence). DNA of the CDR3: TGTGCCTGGAGTGGGGACAGGGAAAGTCTGGAGACCCAGTACTTC. Residues: CAWSGDRESLETQYF.

There are a few counts of this clone. The chain employs TRBV29-1 and TRBJ1-2; D is unclear. The V and J ends lost 0 bases and 6 bases respectively, with 8 bases between them. The CDR3 has 12 amino acids. Germline V gives CDR1 SQVTM, CDR2 ANQGSEA. The DNA for the CDR3 is TGCAGCGTTGAAGAGGCGGGGAATGGCTACACCTTC. Encoded protein: CSVEEAGNGYTF.

This clone was seen just once. CDR3 sequence reads: CASETKNTGELFF. The CDR3 nucleotides are TGTGCCAGCGAAACTAAGAACACCGGGGAGCTGTTTTTT. This sequence joins TRBV11-2 and TRBJ2-2, with no clear D. The CDR3 consists of 13 residues. Germline values: CDR1 SGHAT, CDR2 FQNNGV. Trimming removed 8 bases from V and 1 base from J, with 8 bases in between.

J is TRBJ1-3 and V is TRBV30; the match to TRBD1 covers 9 bases. This CDR3 spans 18 amino acids. CDR1 and CDR2 from the germline V gene are GTSNPN and SVGIG (reference sequence). With 0 bases clipped from V and 0 bases from J, the junction kept 9 bases outside the gene matches. In DNA, the CDR3 is TGTGCCTGGAGTGTTAGGGGACAGGGCAAACTCTCTGGAAACACCATATATTTT. Its protein product is CAWSVRGQGKLSGNTIYF.

The chain has TRBV28 and TRBJ2-3; TRBD1 agrees at 7 bases. The CDR3 runs 12 residues. J was trimmed by 7 bases and V by 6 bases; bases with no gene match: 4. CDR1 is MDHEN and CDR2 is SYDVKM in the germline V gene. CDR3 nucleotides: TGTGCCAGCAGCTTGACAGGGAATACGCAGTATTTT. Encoded protein: CASSLTGNTQYF.

The V call is TRBV28, the J call TRBJ1-1; D perhaps matches TRBD1 (5 bases). Trimming removed 2 bases from V and 5 bases from J, with 9 bases in between. This CDR3 is built from 13 residues. Germline V gene lookup returns CDR1 MDHEN and CDR2 SYDVKM. The CDR3, as DNA: TGTGCCAGCAGTTTAACCGGGGGTACTGAAGCTTTCTTT. Translating it yields CASSLTGGTEAFF.

V and J are TRBV19 and TRBJ1-1, with D tentatively TRBD1 (6 bases). The CDR3 extends over 22 amino acids. Germline lookup yields CDR1 LNHDA and CDR2 SQIVND (reference sequence). Trimming removed 5 bases from V and 0 bases from J, with 34 bases in between. Written as DNA, the CDR3 is TGTGCCAGTAGTCCCGAGTATTCGTGGGGGCTCGATTCTCTCCTTATGAACACTGAAGCTTTCTTT. Translation: CASSPEYSWGLDSLLMNTEAFF. Looking up the rest from reference TRBV19 and TRBJ1-1 gives the full variable domain: DGGITQSPKYLFRKEGQNVTLSCEQNLNHDAMYWYRQDPGQGLRLIYYSQIVNDFQKGDIAEGYSVSREKKESFPLTVTSAQKNPTAFYLCASSPEYSWGLDSLLMNTEAFFGQGTRLTVV.

The chain joins TRBV7-9 to TRBJ2-6; a possible D gene is TRBD1 (6 bases). Germline CDR1 and CDR2: SEHNR and FQNEAQ (reference sequence). V was pared by 6 bases and J by 0 bases, with 12 bases between. The CDR3 extends over 16 amino acids. The CDR3 region is CASRLTGFSGANVLTF. CDR3 nucleotide sequence: TGTGCCAGCAGGCTAACAGGGTTCTCTGGGGCCAACGTCCTGACTTTC.

The J gene is TRBJ2-3, the V gene TRBV27; tentatively, D is TRBD2 (6 bases). This CDR3 is built from 13 residues. V gave up 7 bases and J gave up 6 bases, with 14 bases separating them. CDR1 and CDR2 from the germline V gene are MNHEY and SMNVEV (reference sequence). This chain's CDR3 is CASTWTGVDTQYF. In DNA form, the CDR3 reads TGTGCCAGCACCTGGACGGGGGTCGATACGCAGTATTTT.

The V and J genes are TRBV6-1 and TRBJ2-1; no clear D gene. V dropped 7 bases and J dropped 0 bases, with 13 bases sitting between them. Looked up from germline, CDR1 is MNHNS and CDR2 is SASEGT. This CDR3 is 15 amino acids long. The CDR3 nucleotides read TGTGCCAGCAAGGAGACTCCCGTCTCCTACAATGAGCAGTTCTTC. Its protein product is CASKETPVSYNEQFF.

The V gene is TRBV6-5, the J gene TRBJ2-5, with 12 bases that match TRBD2. The junction had 2 bases not matched to a gene; V was cut back by 5 bases and J by 7 bases. The CDR3 length is 13 residues. CDR1 and CDR2 from the germline V gene are MNHEY and SVGAGI. For the CDR3, the DNA is TGTGCCAGCAGTGCGACTAGCGGGGGGACCCAGTACTTC. Translating gives CASSATSGGTQYF.

The V and J genes are TRBV7-2 and TRBJ2-3; 9 bases are shared with TRBD2. This CDR3 is built from 16 residues. J was trimmed by 3 bases and V by 5 bases; bases with no gene match: 9. Germline assignment: CDR1 SGHTA and CDR2 FQGNSA. The CDR3 nucleotides are TGTGCCAGCAGCCCCCAAAGCGGGAGGAAGACAGATACGCAGTATTTT. It is translated as CASSPQSGRKTDTQYF.

This chain links TRBV6-5 with TRBJ2-3; D unresolved. V was cut by 6 bases and J by 2 bases, with 3 bases left in between. The CDR3 loop spans 11 amino acids. CDR1 and CDR2 from the germline V gene are MNHEY and SVGAGI. The CDR3 DNA sequence: TGTGCCAGCAGCTCCACAGATACGCAGTATTTT. Residues: CASSSTDTQYF.

The chain is built from TRBV28 and TRBJ1-2, with unresolved D. The CDR3 runs to 14 residues. CDR1 is MDHEN, CDR2 SYDVKM, per germline. V was clipped by 7 bases and J by 7 bases, with 19 bases between them. The CDR3 protein is CASTKGGPRSGYTF. CDR3 bases: TGTGCCAGCACCAAGGGAGGGCCCAGGAGTGGCTACACCTTC.

This clone was found a few times. This chain connects TRBV12-2 to TRBJ1-5; the listed D gene, TRBD1, was not tested against the DNA. TRBV12-2 is deemed a pseudogene. The CDR3 consists of 15 residues. CDR3 DNA sequence: TGTGCAAGTCGCTGCACGTGGGACAGGGTCCAGCCCCAGCATTTT. Encoded protein: CASRCTWDRVQPQHF.

This rearrangement joins TRBV6-5 to TRBJ2-5; 9 bases are shared with TRBD1. CDR1 MNHEY and CDR2 SVGAGI come from the germline V gene. This CDR3 is built from 15 residues. With V trimmed by 4 bases and J by 1 base, 4 bases remained unmatched. The CDR3 region has the DNA TGTGCCAGCAGTTGGGGACAGGGCGCCCAAGAGACCCAGTACTTC. Translation: CASSWGQGAQETQYF.

This clone appeared once. The chain employs TRBV4-1 and TRBJ2-5; 14 bases align to TRBD2. Germline CDR1 MGHRA, CDR2 YSYEKL. This CDR3 comprises 17 residues. V trimming: 4 bases; J trimming: 1 base; junction bases outside the gene matches: 5. The CDR3 region is CASSRGTSGRGQETQYF. The DNA of the CDR3 is TGCGCCAGCAGCCGGGGGACTAGCGGGAGAGGCCAAGAGACCCAGTACTTC.

This chain connects TRBV5-1 to TRBJ2-3, with 8 positions matching TRBD2. V shed 1 base and J 6 bases; nucleotides not matched to a gene: 13. There are 17 residues in the CDR3. Germline V gene data show CDR1 as SGHRS and CDR2 as YFSETQ. The CDR3 coding sequence is TGCGCCAGCAGCTTGATACATATGGGACTAGTAGCGGATACGCAGTATTTT. As protein: CASSLIHMGLVADTQYF.

This clone was counted between two and nine times. The chain combines TRBV27 with TRBJ2-3, with D maybe TRBD1 (6 bases). CDR1 is MNHEY, CDR2 SMNVEV, per germline (reference sequence). The germline V and J ends were trimmed by 2 bases and 1 base, with 19 bases remaining between them. There are 18 residues in the CDR3. This CDR3 is CASSLVSATGPRTDTQYF. CDR3 bases: TGTGCCAGCAGTTTAGTATCCGCGACAGGTCCCCGCACAGATACGCAGTATTTT.

This clone has a handful of counts. The chain combines TRBV29-1 with TRBJ1-1, with 7 bases fitting TRBD1. With V trimmed by 3 bases and J by 6 bases, 7 bases remained unmatched. CDR1 is SQVTM and CDR2 is ANQGSEA in the germline V gene. The CDR3 is made up of 13 amino acids. CDR3 residues: CSVDKQGRAEAFF. The CDR3 nucleotides are TGCAGCGTTGATAAACAGGGGCGGGCTGAAGCTTTCTTT.

The J gene is TRBJ2-2, the V gene TRBV30, with D uncertain. The CDR3 is made up of 18 amino acids. Germline CDR1 GTSNPN, CDR2 SVGIG (reference sequence). Trimming stripped 3 bases from V and 0 bases from J, with 20 bases between. CDR3 nucleotide sequence: TGTGCCTGGAGACTTCTATCCCAAAAGAACGCGAACACCGGGGAGCTGTTTTTT. It yields the protein CAWRLLSQKNANTGELFF.

The chain links TRBV7-2 to TRBJ2-2; D gene ambiguous. Germline V gives CDR1 SGHTA, CDR2 FQGNSA. V lost 5 bases, J lost 0 bases, and 10 bases lay in between. There are 15 residues in the CDR3. CDR3 residues: CASSRDWSNTGELFF. The CDR3 DNA reads TGTGCCAGCAGCCGAGACTGGTCGAACACCGGGGAGCTGTTTTTT.

This clone turned up a few times. The V call is TRBV13, the J call TRBJ2-1; TRBD2 aligns across 14 bases. There are 20 residues in the CDR3. The V gene end was trimmed by 4 bases and the J gene end by 1 base; junction bases not matched to a gene: 12. The V gene's germline CDR1 is PRHDT and CDR2 FYEKMQ (reference sequence). The CDR3 nucleotides read TGTGCCAGCAGCTATAAACGGGGGACTAGCGGGAGAGGGTCCTACAATGAGCAGTTCTTC. Translating gives CASSYKRGTSGRGSYNEQFF.

The table lists this clone with a few counts. V is TRBV19 and J is TRBJ1-2; 8 nucleotides line up with TRBD1. This CDR3 comprises 14 residues. Trimming at V came to 5 bases and at J to 4 bases, leaving 6 bases not matched to a gene. Germline V gene sequence: CDR1 LNHDA, CDR2 SQIVND (reference sequence). The CDR3 coding sequence is TGTGCCAGTAGTTCCCGGGACAGGCCCTATGGCTACACCTTC. It translates to CASSSRDRPYGYTF.

The chain couples TRBV21-1 to TRBJ2-1; the table names TRBD1, a call not compared with the DNA. TRBV21-1 is a pseudogene locus. The CDR3 extends over 17 amino acids. In DNA, the CDR3 is TGTGCCAGCAGCAAAGCAGGAGACAGGAAACCGAACAATGAGCAGTTCTTC. Translating gives CASSKAGDRKPNNEQFF.

This clone was counted between two and nine times. The chain is built from TRBV6-5 and TRBJ2-3; the D is unclear. The CDR3 is 13 residues long. Germline V gives CDR1 MNHEY, CDR2 SVGAGI. The V end was cut by 4 bases, the J end by 10 bases, with 15 bases between. CDR3 coding DNA: TGTGCCAGCAGTTCAACCCCAGCCCTAGCGCAGTATTTT. Translated: CASSSTPALAQYF.

The V call is TRBV6-5, the J call TRBJ1-5, with TRBD1 matching over 7 bases. The CDR3 sequence is 15 residues long. Trimming took 4 bases from V and 2 from J; bases not matched to a gene: 5. Germline V lookup: CDR1 MNHEY, CDR2 SVGAGI. CDR3 loop: CASSSQGGGNQPQHF. The CDR3 bases are TGTGCCAGCAGTTCCCAGGGGGGAGGCAATCAGCCCCAGCATTTT.

The chain recombines TRBV9 with TRBJ2-1, with D unresolved. Germline V gene sequence: CDR1 SGDLS, CDR2 YYNGEE. Trimming left V 5 bases short and J 5 bases short, with 11 bases between. The CDR3 consists of 13 residues. This CDR3 reads CASSEGANNEQFF. The CDR3, as DNA: TGTGCCAGCAGTGAAGGAGCTAACAATGAGCAGTTCTTC.